These 4 T cell receptor beta chains originate from one sample sequenced in a study of T cells in Graves' hyperthyroidism and ophthalmopathy. TCR beta CDR3 regions were amplified from RNA. The HTBI set primed first-round TCR CDR3 RT-PCR. TCRdb used MiXCR to reprocess the multiplex PCR reads, holding one entry per CDR3 protein. The sample has about 380,000 distinct CDR3 sequences; roughly 14% are singletons. Sequencing was performed on blood. These receptors all stem from a young man with Graves' hyperthyroidism that later progressed to Graves' ophthalmopathy.

The chain carries TRBV6-5 and TRBJ2-2; 10 bases align to TRBD2. This CDR3 comprises 18 residues. Germline CDR1 reads MNHEY; CDR2 reads SVGAGI. With V trimmed by 0 bases and J by 3 bases, 7 bases remained unmatched. CDR3 sequence: CASSYSGAGGHYTGELFF. CDR3 nucleotides: TGTGCCAGCAGTTACTCAGGAGCGGGGGGGCATTACACCGGGGAGCTGTTTTTT.

The chain joins TRBV18 to TRBJ1-6; TRBD1 is a possible D gene (5 bases). The CDR3 covers 16 residues. Trimming left V 3 bases short and J 3 bases short, with 12 bases between. Germline V CDR1 and CDR2: KGHSH, LQKENI. The CDR3 sequence is CASSPRQGGYNSPLHF. DNA for the CDR3: TGTGCCAGCTCACCTCGGCAGGGAGGCTATAATTCACCCCTCCACTTT.

The rearrangement joins TRBV4-1 to TRBJ1-5; D is possibly TRBD1 (5 bases). The germline V gene encodes CDR1 MGHRA and CDR2 YSYEKL. V was clipped by 0 bases and J by 2 bases, with 20 bases between them. This CDR3 is built from 19 residues. CDR3 sequence (DNA): TGCGCCAGCAGCCAAGAACGGCGGGACCTACACGGTGGCAATCAGCCCCAGCATTTT. This sequence encodes CASSQERRDLHGGNQPQHF.

This clonotype came up many times. This chain uses TRBV6-5 with TRBJ1-1; possibly TRBD1 for D (5 bases). Trimming shortened V by 0 bases and J by 3 bases, and 8 bases separated the two germline ends. This CDR3 has 14 residues. From germline, CDR1 is MNHEY and CDR2 SVGAGI. Written as DNA, the CDR3 is TGTGCCAGCAGTTACTCGAGGGGTGACACTGAAGCTTTCTTT. Translating gives CASSYSRGDTEAFF.